This T cell receptor (beta chain) was recovered during a study of neurological immune-mediated disorders. 5'RACE with 10-nucleotide random UMIs produced the cDNA. In TCRdb, the 5' RACE reads were re-called with MiXCR into one record per CDR3 protein. This sample has fewer than 20,000 distinct CDR3 sequences, with 3.5% found just once. This clonotype was seen ten or more times. The CDR3 covers 15 residues. Germline CDR1 is MNHEY and CDR2 is SVGEGT. Trimming pared 5 bases from V and 3 bases from J, leaving 11 bases between. The clonotype comes from a woman aged 35 to 49 in good health. This chain uses TRBV6-2 or TRBV6-3 with TRBJ2-6; tentatively, D is TRBD1 (5 bases). Sample: CD8+ T cells from blood. CDR3 in amino acids: CASSLDSGGANVLTF. The CDR3 region has the DNA TGTGCCAGCAGTCTCGACAGTGGTGGGGCCAACGTCCTGACTTTC.